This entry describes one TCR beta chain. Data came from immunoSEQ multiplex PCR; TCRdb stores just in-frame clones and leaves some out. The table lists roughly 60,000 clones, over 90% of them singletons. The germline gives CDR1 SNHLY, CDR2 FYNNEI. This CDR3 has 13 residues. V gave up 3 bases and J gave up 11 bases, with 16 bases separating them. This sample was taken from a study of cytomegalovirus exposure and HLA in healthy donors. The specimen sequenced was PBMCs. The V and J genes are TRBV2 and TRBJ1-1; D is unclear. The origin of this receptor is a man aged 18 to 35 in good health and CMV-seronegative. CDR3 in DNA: TGTGCCAGCAGTGACGAAGGGAGATCGGTTGCTTTCTTT. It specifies CASSDEGRSVAFF.